The sequence of this TCR beta chain was determined in a study of OX40 agonist ivuxolimab in advanced cancers. In the study overall: The costimulatory receptor OX40 (CD134) was targeted by ivuxolimab, a fully human IgG2 agonistic monoclonal antibody. Peripheral TCRbeta sequencing aimed to test whether ivuxolimab altered TCR sequence diversity and caused clonal T-cell expansion. Prior anti-PD-1, anti-PD-L1 or anti-CTLA-4 therapy was permitted, and checkpoint inhibitors had been received by approximately 39% of dose-escalation patients. Intravenous ivuxolimab was administered to patients every 2 weeks at six dose levels: 0.01, 0.1, 0.3, 1.5, 3 and 10 mg/kg. A male proportion of roughly 80% and a mean age of about 60 years, ranging from 23 to 79, were recorded for the dose-escalation cohort. Of the roughly 52 dose-escalation patients, hepatocellular carcinoma was present in some 19, melanoma in approximately 15, renal cell carcinoma in 9 and head and neck cancer in 9. The paper covers the monotherapy dose-escalation part of the phase I ivuxolimab trial, which included N of about 56 patients. Three dose-escalation patients achieved partial responses, one with hepatocellular carcinoma and two with cutaneous melanoma.

Genomic DNA was extracted from sorted cells for sequencing of the TCRbeta CDR3 region. TCRbeta CDR3 regions were sequenced using the immunoSEQ Assay. In TCRdb, the immuneACCESS table is reduced to in-frame sequences with V and J assigned. These tables do not hold every clone; where another copy was compared, an unresolved V gene accounts for under half, and the others remain unexplained. This sample gives 30,000 to 35,000 clones in total; over 80% of them show up just once. More than 20% of the sample is taken by the ten largest. CDR1 is given as SGDLS and CDR2 as YYNGEE, both from the germline V gene. The junction shows trimming of 3 bases on V and 6 bases on J, and the gene matches do not reach 8 bases of it. The CDR3 runs 15 residues from the cysteine to the phenylalanine. The CDR3 DNA has 45 bases and is translated from base 1. The research as a whole found: At doses of 0.1 to 3.0 mg/kg, clonal expansion of both CD4+ and CD8+ T cells in blood was seen between baseline and week 6. On average, CD8+ T cells showed more expanded clones than CD4+ T cells after ivuxolimab. Low levels of normalized T-cell clonal expansion were also shown by some nonresponding patients. The antigen specificity of the peripheral T cells that underwent clonal expansion was not determined. In the 0.1-3.0 mg/kg groups, partial responders were among the patients with the lowest normalized peripheral clonal expansion, particularly in CD8+ T cells.

With respect to this clone: There is no known antigen for this receptor. No qualities accompany the bases; no much larger clone lies one base away.

The trial excluded patients who had a history of autoimmune disease or who were on systemic immunosuppression. Peripheral blood for TCR sequencing was drawn from every dose cohort at baseline, at cycle 4 day 1 and at cycle 7 day 1. Samples were obtained from an open-label, multicenter, first-in-human phase I dose-escalation trial of ivuxolimab. The trial enrolled adults with locally advanced or metastatic head and neck squamous cell, hepatocellular, melanoma or renal cell carcinoma. Before TCR sequencing, CD4+ T cells and CD8+ T cells were sorted from peripheral blood as separate populations. This clonotype was obtained from an adult with an advanced solid tumor such as melanoma, head and neck, liver or kidney cancer. The sequenced sample was CD4+ or CD8+ T cells sorted from blood, obtained in a trial of the OX40 agonist ivuxolimab. The V and J genes are TRBV9 and TRBJ2-1; 8 bases in the junction line up with TRBD1. CDR3 sequence: CASSEAGTGFNEQFF. The DNA reads as follows: TGTGCCAGCAGCGAGGCGGGGACAGGTTTCAATGAGCAGTTCTTC.